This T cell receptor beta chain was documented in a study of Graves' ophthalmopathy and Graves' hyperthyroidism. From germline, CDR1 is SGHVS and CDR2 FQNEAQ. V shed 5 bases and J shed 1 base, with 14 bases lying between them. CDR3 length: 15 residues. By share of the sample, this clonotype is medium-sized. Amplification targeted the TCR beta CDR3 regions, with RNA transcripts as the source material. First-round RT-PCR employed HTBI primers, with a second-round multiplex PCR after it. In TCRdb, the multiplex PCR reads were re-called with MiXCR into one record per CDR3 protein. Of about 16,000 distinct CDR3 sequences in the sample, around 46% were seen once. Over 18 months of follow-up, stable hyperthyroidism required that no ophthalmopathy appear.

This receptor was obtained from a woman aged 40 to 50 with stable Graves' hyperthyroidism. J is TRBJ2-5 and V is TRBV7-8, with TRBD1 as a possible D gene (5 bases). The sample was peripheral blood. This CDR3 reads CASSNSDSLQETQYF. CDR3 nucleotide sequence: TGTGCCAGCAGCAATTCTGACAGTCTCCAAGAGACCCAGTACTTC.